The 28 T cell receptor beta chains below all came from one sample that was sequenced in a study of cytomegalovirus exposure and HLA in healthy donors. PCR used 60 Vbeta primers and 13 Jbeta primers. Data came from immunoSEQ multiplex PCR; TCRdb stores just in-frame clones and leaves some out. The sample holds around 53,000 clones; about 84% are singletons and the top ten take roughly 1.6%. Sequencing was performed on PBMCs. These TCRs come from a man aged 25-40 years in good health and CMV-seronegative.

The V call is TRBV30, the J call TRBJ2-1; 7 nucleotides agree with TRBD2. This CDR3 comprises 15 residues. Trimming at V came to 0 bases and at J to 11 bases, leaving 13 bases not matched to a gene. Germline assignment: CDR1 GTSNPN and CDR2 SVGIG (reference sequence). This CDR3 reads CAWSVDWRGKNQQFF. Written as DNA, the CDR3 is TGTGCCTGGAGTGTAGATTGGCGGGGGAAGAACCAGCAGTTCTTC.

The chain employs TRBV4-1 and TRBJ2-7; no reliable D call. With 0 bases removed from V and 3 bases from J, the gap between germline ends came to 6 bases. The CDR3 has 13 residues. CDR1 MGHRA and CDR2 YSYEKL come from the germline V gene. CDR3 region: CASSQDTDYEQYF. CDR3 nucleotide sequence: TGCGCCAGCAGCCAAGATACTGACTACGAGCAGTACTTC.

The J gene is TRBJ1-4, the V gene TRBV28; maybe TRBD1 (6 bases). This CDR3 comprises 16 residues. The V and J ends lost 3 bases and 5 bases respectively, with 16 bases between them. In germline, CDR1 is MDHEN, CDR2 SYDVKM. The CDR3 loop is CASSLGSRGTNEKLFF. The CDR3 DNA follows: TGTGCCAGCAGTTTGGGGAGCAGGGGCACCAATGAAAAACTGTTTTTT.

The chain employs TRBV19 and TRBJ2-1, with D perhaps TRBD1 (5 bases). V gave up 2 bases and J gave up 6 bases, with 11 bases separating them. This CDR3 is 14 amino acids long. The germline CDR1 and CDR2 sequences are LNHDA and SQIVND (reference sequence). The CDR3 coding sequence is TGTGCCAGTAGTATATCCCCTCAGGGCAATGAGCAGTTCTTC. This gives the protein CASSISPQGNEQFF.

The rearrangement joins TRBV4-3 to TRBJ2-2; maybe TRBD1 (6 bases). Germline CDR1 is LGHNA and CDR2 is YSLEER. Trimming left V 0 bases short and J 4 bases short, with 15 bases between. This CDR3 spans 17 amino acids. The CDR3 DNA is TGCGCCAGCAGCCAAGAAGGTTACCAGGGGTTCACCGGGGAGCTGTTTTTT. It encodes CASSQEGYQGFTGELFF.

This sequence joins TRBV25-1 and TRBJ1-2; D ambiguous. Germline V gene data show CDR1 as MGHDK and CDR2 as SYGVNS. The CDR3 totals 15 residues. The V gene lost 1 base and the J gene lost 4 bases, with 13 bases spanning the gap. CDR3 nucleotide sequence: TGTGCCAGCAGTGAATTGGAGGGTCCCGGCTATGGCTACACCTTC. Encoded protein: CASSELEGPGYGYTF.

The V gene is TRBV7-9, the J gene TRBJ2-5; unclear D gene. The DNA end lines up better with TRBJ2-7; the J call may be wrong. The CDR3 is 13 amino acids. Germline V CDR1 and CDR2: SEHNR, FQNEAQ (reference sequence). For the CDR3, the DNA is TGTGCCAGCAGCTTAGCTAGTACCTACGAGCAGTACTTC. It yields the protein CASSLASTYEQYF.

The chain carries TRBV7-2 and TRBJ2-2; D is possibly TRBD2 (5 bases). CDR3 length equals 17 residues. V lost 6 bases and J 6 bases, leaving 23 bases between the germline ends. The germline CDR1 and CDR2 sequences are SGHTA and FQGNSA. CDR3: CASSLNMGVSYAGELFF. Written as DNA, the CDR3 is TGTGCCAGCAGTTTAAACATGGGAGTCTCTTATGCCGGGGAGCTGTTTTTT.

This CDR3 is CASSFLGAGTSGNTIYF. The CDR3 DNA reads TGTGCCAGCAGCTTTCTGGGTGCAGGAACTTCTGGAAACACCATATATTTT. The chain uses TRBV7-2 and TRBJ1-3, with no clear D. Germline V CDR1 and CDR2: SGHTA, FQGNSA. Trimming removed 3 bases at V and 1 base at J, with 16 bases between. This CDR3 has 17 residues.

The J gene is TRBJ1-4, the V gene TRBV6-6; weak D call: TRBD1 (6 bases). With 6 bases removed from V and 4 bases from J, the gap between germline ends came to 12 bases. CDR1 is MNHNY and CDR2 is SVGAGI in the germline V gene (reference sequence). The CDR3 sequence is 14 residues long. The CDR3 protein is CASRTGWGNEKLFF. The CDR3 bases are TGTGCCAGCAGAACAGGGTGGGGTAATGAAAAACTGTTTTTT.

The chain joins TRBV29-1 to TRBJ2-1; TRBD1 matches at 7 bases. This CDR3 region has 12 residues. Germline V gene sequence: CDR1 SQVTM, CDR2 ANQGSEA. V was pared by 4 bases and J by 6 bases, with 3 bases of the junction left unmatched. CDR3 coding DNA: TGCAGCGTTGGGGGACAGTCCAATGAGCAGTTCTTC. Its protein is CSVGGQSNEQFF.

This clone was found a few times. V is TRBV5-5 and J is TRBJ2-3; 7 bases line up with TRBD1. In germline, CDR1 is SGHKS, CDR2 YYEKEE (reference sequence). This CDR3 has 16 amino acids. V was clipped by 2 bases and J by 0 bases; unmatched bases: 6. The CDR3 coding sequence is TGTGCCAGCAGCTTCCTCCCGACAGGGAGCACAGATACGCAGTATTTT. Translation: CASSFLPTGSTDTQYF.

The chain links TRBV9 to TRBJ2-1, with D tentatively TRBD2 (6 bases). The V gene's germline CDR1 is SGDLS and CDR2 YYNGEE. V lost 0 bases to trimming and J lost 3 bases, with 10 bases between them. This CDR3 has 15 amino acids. The CDR3 sequence: CASSVGRVDYNEQFF. The CDR3 region has the DNA TGTGCCAGCAGCGTAGGGAGGGTCGACTACAATGAGCAGTTCTTC.

This clone was picked up one time. V is TRBV6-5 and J is TRBJ2-3; D perhaps matches TRBD1 (6 bases). Germline CDR1 is MNHEY and CDR2 is SVGAGI. The CDR3 totals 14 residues. V dropped 0 bases and J dropped 8 bases, with 12 bases sitting between them. This CDR3 is CASSYSTGTSTQYF. CDR3 sequence (DNA): TGTGCCAGCAGTTACTCTACGGGGACAAGTACGCAGTATTTT.

The chain has TRBV7-9 and TRBJ2-5; 8 nucleotides match TRBD2. CDR3 length: 14 amino acids. CDR1 and CDR2 (germline): SEHNR, FQNEAQ (reference sequence). Trimming at V came to 1 base and at J to 4 bases, leaving 2 bases not matched to a gene. The CDR3 region is CASSLGAGGETQYF. DNA of the CDR3: TGTGCCAGCAGCTTAGGGGCGGGAGGAGAGACCCAGTACTTC.

The genes are TRBV2 and TRBJ2-7; TRBD1 might be the D (5 bases). The germline V gene encodes CDR1 SNHLY and CDR2 FYNNEI. Trimming stripped 5 bases from V and 0 bases from J, with 11 bases between. CDR3 length: 14 amino acids. The CDR3 DNA is TGTGCCAGCAGTCAGGACATAAGCTCCTACGAGCAGTACTTC. Encoded protein: CASSQDISSYEQYF.

The gene calls are TRBV6-5 and TRBJ1-1; 8 bases match TRBD1. The CDR3 has 14 residues. The J segment lost 2 bases and the V segment lost 6 bases, leaving 5 bases of the junction unmatched. Germline assignment: CDR1 MNHEY and CDR2 SVGAGI. CDR3 nucleotides: TGTGCCAGCAGGCTGACAGGGGCCAACACTGAAGCTTTCTTT. This sequence encodes CASRLTGANTEAFF.

This sequence joins TRBV2 and TRBJ2-7; 8 positions agree with TRBD1. Per germline, CDR1 SNHLY and CDR2 FYNNEI. The CDR3 consists of 14 residues. The V segment lost 2 bases and the J segment 2 bases; nucleotides outside the gene matches: 2. CDR3 DNA: TGTGCCAGCAGTGAAAGGGACAGGCCCTACGAGCAGTACTTC. Its protein product is CASSERDRPYEQYF.

The V and J genes are TRBV7-2 and TRBJ2-7, with D unclear. Between the trimmed V and J ends, which lost 9 bases and 2 bases, there was a span of 8 bases. Germline loops: CDR1 SGHTA, CDR2 FQGNSA. This CDR3 contains 11 residues. CDR3 amino acids: CASTDTYEQYF. The DNA for the CDR3 is TGTGCCAGTACAGATACCTACGAGCAGTACTTC.

This rearrangement joins TRBV7-2 to TRBJ2-7; 8 bases match TRBD1. The germline CDR1 and CDR2 sequences are SGHTA and FQGNSA. The V segment lost 5 bases and the J segment 5 bases; nucleotides outside the gene matches: 2. The CDR3 loop spans 12 amino acids. The CDR3 region has the DNA TGTGCCAGCAGCCGGACAGGGAACGAGCAGTACTTC. Protein sequence: CASSRTGNEQYF.

This sequence joins TRBV18 and TRBJ2-3, with D unresolved. CDR1 is KGHSH and CDR2 is LQKENI in the germline V gene. The V end was cut by 6 bases, the J end by 6 bases, with 10 bases between. This CDR3 comprises 12 residues. The CDR3 sequence is CASSSTGDTQYF. In nucleotides, the CDR3 is TGTGCCAGCTCGTCCACCGGGGATACGCAGTATTTT. The variable domain in full, completed from reference TRBV18 and TRBJ2-3, reads NAGVMQNPRHLVRRRGQEARLRCSPMKGHSHVYWYRQLPEEGLKFMVYLQKENIIDESGMPKERFSAEFPKEGPSILRIQQVVRGDSAAYFCASSSTGDTQYFGPGTRLTVL.

V usage is TRBV2 and J usage is TRBJ1-2; the match to TRBD1 covers 9 bases. In germline, CDR1 is SNHLY, CDR2 FYNNEI. V shed 6 bases and J 4 bases; nucleotides not matched to a gene: 12. The CDR3 is 16 amino acids. The CDR3 spells CASSQGTGLPPYGYTF. DNA for the CDR3: TGTGCCAGCAGCCAAGGGACAGGGCTACCCCCCTATGGCTACACCTTC. The full variable domain, with the rest looked up from reference TRBV2 and TRBJ1-2, is EPEVTQTPSHQVTQMGQEVILRCVPISNHLYFYWYRQILGQKVEFLVSFYNNEISEKSEIFDDQFSVERPDGSNFTLKIRSTKLEDSAMYFCASSQGTGLPPYGYTFGSGTRLTVV.

This clone was observed a few times. The chain carries TRBV5-6 and TRBJ1-1, with D hard to call. Per germline, CDR1 SGHDT and CDR2 YYEEEE. The CDR3 covers 14 residues. V lost 0 bases and J 4 bases, leaving 10 bases between the germline ends. The DNA for the CDR3 is TGTGCCAGCAGCTTGGGAGGGCGCGGCACTGAAGCTTTCTTT. Translating gives CASSLGGRGTEAFF.

This chain uses TRBV5-1 with TRBJ1-4; TRBD1 matches 7 bases. V shed 0 bases, J shed 8 bases, and the junction held 10 bases outside the gene matches. Germline V gene sequence: CDR1 SGHRS, CDR2 YFSETQ. This CDR3 comprises 16 residues. CDR3 DNA: TGCGCCAGCAGCTTGGCCTTAGCGGACAGGCGCGAAAAACTGTTTTTT. Translating gives CASSLALADRREKLFF.

The chain recombines TRBV5-1 with TRBJ2-2; possible D gene TRBD2, 6 bases. The V end was cut by 0 bases, the J end by 0 bases, with 6 bases between. Germline lookup yields CDR1 SGHRS and CDR2 YFSETQ. CDR3 length: 15 residues. CDR3 amino acids: CASSLGLANTGELFF. The CDR3 DNA reads TGCGCCAGCAGCTTGGGACTAGCGAACACCGGGGAGCTGTTTTTT.

This chain joins TRBV7-8 and TRBJ2-3, with TRBD2 matching 8 bases. The CDR3 length is 15 residues. V lost 1 base and J lost 7; bases outside the gene matches: 7. CDR1 SGHVS and CDR2 FQNEAQ come from the germline V gene. The CDR3 DNA is TGTGCCAGCAGCTTAGACCGGGGGGGCCAAAATACGCAGTATTTT. This sequence encodes CASSLDRGGQNTQYF. Using reference TRBV7-8 and TRBJ2-3 for the parts outside the CDR3, the full variable domain is GAGVSQSPRYKVAKRGQDVALRCDPISGHVSLFWYQQALGQGPEFLTYFQNEAQLDKSGLPSDRFFAERPEGSVSTLKIQRTQQEDSAVYLCASSLDRGGQNTQYFGPGTRLTVL.

The table lists this clone with a few counts. Other DNA sequences in this sample translate to the same CDR3. DNA of the CDR3: TGTGCCAGCAGTACCCGCCGGGACAACAATCAGCCCCAGCATTTT. Its translation is CASSTRRDNNQPQHF. The rearrangement uses TRBV6-1 and TRBJ1-5, with a weak D call TRBD1 (6 bases). Germline values: CDR1 MNHNS, CDR2 SASEGT. The germline V and J ends were trimmed by 5 bases and 3 bases, with 14 bases remaining between them. The CDR3 is 15 amino acids.

The chain joins TRBV6-6 to TRBJ1-5; D is uncertain. Germline V gene lookup returns CDR1 MNHNY and CDR2 SVGAGI (reference sequence). The CDR3 sequence is 14 residues long. V was cut by 4 bases and J by 7 bases, with 14 bases left in between. The CDR3 is CASSFPSDGQPQHF. The CDR3 DNA reads as TGTGCCAGCAGTTTCCCTTCCGATGGCCAGCCCCAGCATTTT.